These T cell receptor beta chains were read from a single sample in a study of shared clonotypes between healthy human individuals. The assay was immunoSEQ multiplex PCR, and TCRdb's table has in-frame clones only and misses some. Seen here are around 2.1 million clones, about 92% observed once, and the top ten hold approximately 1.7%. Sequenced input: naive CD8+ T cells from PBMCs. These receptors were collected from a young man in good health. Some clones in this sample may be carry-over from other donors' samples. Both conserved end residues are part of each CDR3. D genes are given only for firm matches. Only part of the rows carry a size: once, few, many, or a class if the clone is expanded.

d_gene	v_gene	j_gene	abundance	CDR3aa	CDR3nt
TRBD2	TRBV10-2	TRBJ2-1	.	CASSEEYSLAGGPDEQFF	TGCGCCAGCAGTGAGGAATATTCACTAGCGGGAGGGCCGGATGAGCAGTTCTTC
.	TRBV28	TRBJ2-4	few	CASSGGLGLWIQYF	TGTGCCAGCAGTGGAGGGCTGGGGCTTTGGATTCAGTACTTC
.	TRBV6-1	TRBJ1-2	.	CASSEREGPLLNYGYTF	TGTGCCAGCAGTGAAAGAGAGGGTCCTCTCTTGAACTATGGCTACACCTTC
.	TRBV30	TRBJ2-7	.	CAWQGEDYEQYF	TGTGCCTGGCAGGGGGAGGACTACGAGCAGTACTTC
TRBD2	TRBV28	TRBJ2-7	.	CASSTRTSGFYYEQYF	TGTGCCAGCAGTACCAGGACTAGCGGGTTTTATTACGAGCAGTACTTC
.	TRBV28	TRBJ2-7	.	CASSGTAKYEQYF	TGTGCCAGCAGTGGGACGGCCAAGTACGAGCAGTACTTC
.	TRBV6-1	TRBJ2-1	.	CASSELTYNEQFF	TGTGCCAGCAGTGAGCTCACCTACAATGAGCAGTTCTTC
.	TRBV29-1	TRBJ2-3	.	CSVGGDGNTQYF	TGCAGCGTAGGGGGTGATGGGAATACGCAGTATTTT
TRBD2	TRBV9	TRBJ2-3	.	CASSTGLAFTDTQYF	TGTGCCAGCAGCACGGGACTAGCGTTTACAGATACGCAGTATTTT
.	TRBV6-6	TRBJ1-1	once	CASSLATGNTEAFF	TGTGCCAGCAGCCTAGCGACAGGGAACACTGAAGCTTTCTTT
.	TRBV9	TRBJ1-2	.	CASSVASGTERYGYTF	TGTGCCAGCAGCGTAGCGTCAGGAACCGAAAGGTATGGCTACACCTTC
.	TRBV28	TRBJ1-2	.	CASSLPSGRESYGYTF	TGTGCCAGCAGCCTCCCCTCCGGCAGGGAATCCTATGGCTACACCTTC
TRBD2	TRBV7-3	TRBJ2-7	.	CASSFIAGFGNEQYF	TGTGCCAGCAGCTTTATAGCGGGATTCGGTAACGAGCAGTACTTC
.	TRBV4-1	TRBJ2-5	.	CASSQAPETQYF	TGCGCCAGCAGCCAAGCCCCAGAGACCCAGTACTTC
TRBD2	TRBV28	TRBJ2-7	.	CASSSGTSGRLSYEQYF	TGTGCCAGCAGTTCCGGGACTAGCGGGAGGCTTTCTTACGAGCAGTACTTC
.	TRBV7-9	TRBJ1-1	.	CASSPGPSVNTEAFF	TGTGCCAGCAGCCCCGGTCCCAGCGTGAACACTGAAGCTTTCTTT
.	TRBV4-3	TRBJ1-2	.	CASSQVSGVYGYTF	TGCGCCAGCAGCCAAGTGTCAGGAGTCTATGGCTACACCTTC